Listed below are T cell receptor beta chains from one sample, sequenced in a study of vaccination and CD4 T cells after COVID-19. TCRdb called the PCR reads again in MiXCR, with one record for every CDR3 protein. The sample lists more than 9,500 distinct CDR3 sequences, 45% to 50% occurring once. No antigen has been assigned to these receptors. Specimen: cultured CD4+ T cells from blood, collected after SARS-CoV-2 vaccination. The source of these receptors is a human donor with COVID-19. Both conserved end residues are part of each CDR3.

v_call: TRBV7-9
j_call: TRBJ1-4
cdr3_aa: CASSFRRDATNEKLFF

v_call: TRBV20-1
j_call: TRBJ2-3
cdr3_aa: CSAPKPGLAGPTDTQYF

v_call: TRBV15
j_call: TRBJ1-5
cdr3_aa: CATSGQQNQPQHF

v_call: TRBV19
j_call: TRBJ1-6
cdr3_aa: CASSLDRSNSPLHF

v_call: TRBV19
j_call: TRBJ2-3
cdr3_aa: CASSMGVDSSVTDTQYF

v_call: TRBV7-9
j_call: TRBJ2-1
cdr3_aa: CASSLVVLNINEQFF

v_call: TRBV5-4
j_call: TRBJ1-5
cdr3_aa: CASSLGGTQPQHF

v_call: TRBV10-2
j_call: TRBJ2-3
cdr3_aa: CASSETLAGGNTQYF

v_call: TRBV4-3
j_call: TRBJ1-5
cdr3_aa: CASSQDGRSNQPQHF

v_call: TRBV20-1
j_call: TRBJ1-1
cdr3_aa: CSARALGGVNSGTEAFF

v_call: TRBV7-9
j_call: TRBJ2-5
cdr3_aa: CASSSLLGRGQETQYF

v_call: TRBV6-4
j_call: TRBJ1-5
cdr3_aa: CASSARPNQPQHF

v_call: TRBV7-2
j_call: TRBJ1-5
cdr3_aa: CASSLALAGSSSQHF

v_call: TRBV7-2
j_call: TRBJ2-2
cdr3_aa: CASSLARGPGELFF

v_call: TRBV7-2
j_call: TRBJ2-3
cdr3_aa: CASSFSRAQYF

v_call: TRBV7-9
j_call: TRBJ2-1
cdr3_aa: CASSSPGRPKQFF

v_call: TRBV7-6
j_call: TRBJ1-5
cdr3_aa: CASSQGAGSQPQHF

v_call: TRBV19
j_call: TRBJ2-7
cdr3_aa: CASSISRTTYEQYF

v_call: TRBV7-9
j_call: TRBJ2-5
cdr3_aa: CASSWGVLYQETQYF

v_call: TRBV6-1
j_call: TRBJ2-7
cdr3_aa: CASRLPGSFYEQYF

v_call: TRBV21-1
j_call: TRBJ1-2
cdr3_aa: CASSNQGAYTF

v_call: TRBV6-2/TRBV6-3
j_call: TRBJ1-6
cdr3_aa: CASTSHYNSPLHF

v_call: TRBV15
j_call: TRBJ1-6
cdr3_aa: CATSRGGSPSPLHF

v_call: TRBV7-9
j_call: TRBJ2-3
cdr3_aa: CASSLTSRSGASTDTQYF

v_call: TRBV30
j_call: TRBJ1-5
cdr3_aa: CAWSVGDRSNQPQHF

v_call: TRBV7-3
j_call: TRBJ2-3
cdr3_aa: CASSFGGAEGTQYF

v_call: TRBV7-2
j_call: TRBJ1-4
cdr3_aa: CASSFQQGVLFF

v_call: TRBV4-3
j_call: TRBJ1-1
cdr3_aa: CASSQEWGSEAFF

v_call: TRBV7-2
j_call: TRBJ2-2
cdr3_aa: CASSLNRGAGELFF

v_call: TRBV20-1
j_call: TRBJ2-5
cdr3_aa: CSARGAGQGVGGQETQYF